One sample yielded the 17 T cell receptor beta chains listed below, sequenced in a study of blood T cell repertoires in COVID-19. The repertoire was sequenced with immunoSEQ multiplex PCR; TCRdb's copy has only in-frame clones and lacks some. The sample consists of 350,000 to 400,000 clones, more than 75% of them appearing once. Input material: PBMCs or T cells enriched from blood (not recorded which). These receptors all stem from a woman between 18 and 30 years old who had recovered from COVID-19.

This chain links TRBV5-1 with TRBJ1-4, with 7 bases identical to TRBD1. CDR1 is SGHRS and CDR2 is YFSETQ in the germline V gene. CDR3 length: 14 amino acids. Unmatched junction bases numbered 3, after V lost 2 bases and J lost 5 bases. The CDR3: CASSFPGQNEKLFF. The CDR3 nucleotides read TGCGCCAGCAGCTTTCCGGGACAGAATGAAAAACTGTTTTTT.

The V call is TRBV15, the J call TRBJ2-5, with 8 bases aligning to TRBD1. The germline V gene has CDR1 LNHNV and CDR2 YYDKDF (reference sequence). J was trimmed by 5 bases and V by 5 bases; bases with no gene match: 16. This CDR3 contains 17 residues. CDR3 coding DNA: TGTGCCACCAGCGGGGCCTGGTCGAGACAGGGGAAGGAGACCCAGTACTTC. It translates to CATSGAWSRQGKETQYF. Supplemented by reference TRBV15 and TRBJ2-5, the full variable domain reads DAMVIQNPRYQVTQFGKPVTLSCSQTLNHNVMYWYQQKSSQAPKLLFHYYDKDFNNEADTPDNFQSRRPNTSFCFLDIRSPGLGDTAMYLCATSGAWSRQGKETQYFGPGTRLLVL.

CDR3 nucleotides: TGTGCCAGCAGCTTGGACAGGGGGCACACCGGGGAGCTGTTTTTT. Its protein is CASSLDRGHTGELFF. The V and J genes are TRBV7-2 and TRBJ2-2; 11 nucleotides align to TRBD1. CDR3 length equals 15 residues. The germline V gene has CDR1 SGHTA and CDR2 FQGNSA. Losses at the gene ends were 3 bases for V and 3 bases for J; bases not matched to a gene: 0.

The chain joins TRBV6-5 to TRBJ1-6, with no clear D. The V gene's germline CDR1 is MNHEY and CDR2 SVGAGI. Between the trimmed V and J ends, which lost 6 bases and 14 bases, there was a span of 11 bases. The CDR3 has 11 residues. The CDR3 sequence: CASRGRAALHF. The CDR3 nucleotides are TGTGCCAGCAGGGGGAGGGCTGCCCTCCACTTT.

This rearrangement joins TRBV7-8 to TRBJ1-1; TRBD1 might be the D (5 bases). Germline-derived CDR1 and CDR2 are SGHVS and FQNEAQ. CDR3 length: 15 residues. The V end was cut by 0 bases, the J end by 1 base, with 9 bases between. Here the CDR3 reads CASSLAGGRNTEAFF. In DNA, the CDR3 is TGTGCCAGCAGCTTAGCGGGGGGGAGGAACACTGAAGCTTTCTTT.

The J gene is TRBJ2-1, the V gene TRBV7-2; 9 positions agree with TRBD1. Germline CDR1 reads SGHTA; CDR2 reads FQGNSA. The CDR3 has 15 residues. Losses at the gene ends were 4 bases for V and 3 bases for J; bases not matched to a gene: 4. The DNA for the CDR3 is TGTGCCAGCAGCTCAGACAGGGGGGGCTACAATGAGCAGTTCTTC. Amino acids: CASSSDRGGYNEQFF.

The chain couples TRBV28 to TRBJ1-2; TRBD1 is a possible D gene (5 bases). The V gene's germline CDR1 is MDHEN and CDR2 SYDVKM. This CDR3 is 13 amino acids long. Trimming shortened V by 11 bases and J by 2 bases, and 15 bases separated the two germline ends. For the CDR3, the DNA is TGTGCCGTAGCACGGGGGGTAAACTATGGCTACACCTTC. As protein: CAVARGVNYGYTF.

The V gene is TRBV3-1 (or the pseudogene TRBV3-2), the J gene TRBJ1-2, with 10 bases identical to TRBD1. The V segment lost 3 bases and the J segment 4 bases; nucleotides outside the gene matches: 8. Germline V gene sequence: CDR1 LGHDT, CDR2 YNNKEL (reference sequence). There are 16 residues in the CDR3. The CDR3 nucleotides read TGTGCCAGCAGCCACCTCGACAGGGGGCCTGGCTATGGCTACACCTTC. Translating it yields CASSHLDRGPGYGYTF.

The rearrangement joins TRBV27 to TRBJ1-3, with D perhaps TRBD1 (6 bases). This CDR3 is built from 13 residues. Trimming left V 5 bases short and J 8 bases short, with 13 bases between. CDR1 MNHEY and CDR2 SMNVEV come from the germline V gene (reference sequence). CDR3 DNA: TGTGCCAGCAGTCCAGGGGCTGGGGACACCATATATTTT. Encoded protein: CASSPGAGDTIYF.

This clone has only one observation. The chain employs TRBV27 and TRBJ1-6, with a possible D match to TRBD1 (5 bases). Germline V lookup: CDR1 MNHEY, CDR2 SMNVEV (reference sequence). The CDR3 runs to 12 residues. Between the trimmed V and J ends, which lost 8 bases and 8 bases, there was a span of 10 bases. The CDR3 reads CASRGEDSPLHF. The DNA of the CDR3 is TGTGCCAGCCGAGGGGAGGATTCACCCCTCCACTTT.

The chain links TRBV18 to TRBJ1-5; TRBD1 aligns across 7 bases. The V and J ends lost 6 bases and 0 bases, in that order; junction bases with no gene match: 8. This CDR3 contains 16 residues. From germline, CDR1 is KGHSH and CDR2 LQKENI. CDR3 coding DNA: TGTGCCAGCTCTTCCGGACAGGCGCTTAGCAATCAGCCCCAGCATTTT. Translating it yields CASSSGQALSNQPQHF.

V usage is TRBV9 and J usage is TRBJ1-1, with 9 bases that match TRBD1. The CDR3 spans 15 residues. Germline assignment: CDR1 SGDLS and CDR2 YYNGEE. Trimming cost V 3 bases and J 4 bases; bases outside gene matches: 7. Written as DNA, the CDR3 is TGTGCCAGCAGCGGTCCGGGACAGGGACTCACTGAAGCTTTCTTT. Translated, it gives CASSGPGQGLTEAFF.

The chain uses TRBV14 and TRBJ1-2; D gene unclear. The CDR3 is 15 amino acids. The V and J ends lost 4 bases and 0 bases respectively, with 12 bases between them. CDR1 and CDR2 (germline): SGHDN, FVKESK. CDR3 sequence reads: CASSPLILPNYGYTF. The CDR3 DNA sequence: TGTGCCAGCAGCCCCCTAATCCTTCCTAACTATGGCTACACCTTC.

This chain uses TRBV19 with TRBJ1-1; D unclear. Germline V gene lookup returns CDR1 LNHDA and CDR2 SQIVND (reference sequence). This CDR3 region has 15 residues. V was shortened by 6 bases and J by 0 bases, with 14 bases between the two germline ends. CDR3 nucleotides: TGTGCCAGTAGATGGGCCCAGTCCATGAACACTGAAGCTTTCTTT. It translates to CASRWAQSMNTEAFF.

This CDR3 is CASSSPWGVGGNTIYF. CDR3 sequence (DNA): TGTGCCAGCAGTTCCCCCTGGGGGGTCGGGGGAAACACCATATATTTT. The V gene is TRBV6-5, the J gene TRBJ1-3, with D perhaps TRBD1 (5 bases). In germline, CDR1 is MNHEY, CDR2 SVGAGI. V shed 4 bases and J shed 4 bases, with 17 bases lying between them. The length of the CDR3 is 16 residues.

J is TRBJ2-3 and V is TRBV5-1; D is perhaps TRBD1 (5 bases). Between the trimmed V and J ends, which lost 0 bases and 2 bases, there was a span of 10 bases. Germline V gene lookup returns CDR1 SGHRS and CDR2 YFSETQ. The CDR3 runs 15 residues. The CDR3 loop reads CASSLVDTSTDTQYF. CDR3 bases: TGCGCCAGCAGCTTGGTGGACACCTCCACAGATACGCAGTATTTT.

A single count supports this clone. The chain combines TRBV27 with TRBJ1-1, with D hard to call. The CDR3 sequence is 13 residues long. Germline-derived CDR1 and CDR2 are MNHEY and SMNVEV (reference sequence). V shed 3 bases and J shed 5 bases, with 10 bases lying between them. The CDR3 region is CASSFTKMTEAFF. The CDR3 coding sequence is TGTGCCAGCAGTTTCACAAAGATGACTGAAGCTTTCTTT.